This T cell receptor beta chain was sequenced for a study of blood T cell repertoires in COVID-19. For the study at large: Acute and convalescent COVID-19 samples came from the United States, Italy and Spain. From T cells, B-cell-depleted T cells, or PBMCs came the material, which was cDNA or gDNA.

The authors' processing: Estimation of nucleated cell counts relied on the amplification of reference gene primers. Clones were read by immunoSEQ multiplex PCR, and TCRdb kept only the in-frame ones, dropping some. V, J and clone size are those of that table, while D and trimming were read from the DNA. The sample gives tens of thousands of clones, 75% to 90% of which show up once; roughly 8% is in the top ten. CDR1 and CDR2 (germline): MNHEY, SMNVEV (reference sequence). The CDR3 totals 15 residues. The V gene end was trimmed by 4 bases and the J gene end by 4 bases; junction bases not matched to a gene: 8.

The specimen sequenced was peripheral blood. The clonotype originates from an older woman with active COVID-19. The chain combines TRBV27 with TRBJ2-3, with 7 bases identical to TRBD2. Here the CDR3 reads CASSSRAGEPDTQYF. CDR3 sequence (DNA): TGTGCCAGCAGTTCAAGGGCGGGAGAGCCAGATACGCAGTATTTT.